The rows below give T cell receptor beta chains drawn from one sample of a study of blood T cell repertoires in COVID-19. Method: immunoSEQ multiplex PCR; TCRdb's copy keeps in-frame clones and lacks some. The table has 140,000 to 150,000 clones, 81% seen once. Input material: peripheral blood. These receptors were obtained from a human donor with acute or convalescent COVID-19. The donor label of this sample is uncertain. CDR3s include the opening cysteine and the closing phenylalanine or tryptophan. The order of the fields is clone size, D gene, V gene, CDR3 length, J gene, CDR3 DNA, CDR3 protein. The D gene is left open where the match is weak. Not every row has a clone size; where given, it reads once, few, many or a size class.

clone_size: once; d_call: -; v_call: TRBV3-1/TRBV3-2; cdr3_length: 14; j_call: TRBJ2-7; cdr3_nt: TGTGCCAGCAGCTCGAGACAGGCTTCCTACGAGCAGTACTTC; cdr3_aa: CASSSRQASYEQYF
clone_size: few; d_call: TRBD2; v_call: TRBV11-2; cdr3_length: 18; j_call: TRBJ2-3; cdr3_nt: TGTGCCAGCAGCCCCCGCAATAGCGGGGTATCGCGCACAGATACGCAGTATTTT; cdr3_aa: CASSPRNSGVSRTDTQYF
clone_size: -; d_call: -; v_call: TRBV3-1/TRBV3-2; cdr3_length: 14; j_call: TRBJ1-1; cdr3_nt: TGTGCCAGCAGCCAGGTGGCAGGGAACACTGAAGCTTTCTTT; cdr3_aa: CASSQVAGNTEAFF
clone_size: -; d_call: -; v_call: TRBV10-3; cdr3_length: 16; j_call: TRBJ1-3; cdr3_nt: TGTGCCGCCCACGGGATAGGCTCGGTCTCTGGAAACACCATATATTTT; cdr3_aa: CAAHGIGSVSGNTIYF
clone_size: -; d_call: TRBD1; v_call: TRBV5-1; cdr3_length: 15; j_call: TRBJ1-2; cdr3_nt: TGCGCCAGCAGCTCGGTACAGGGGGCTGGCTATGGCTACACCTTC; cdr3_aa: CASSSVQGAGYGYTF
clone_size: few; d_call: TRBD1; v_call: TRBV7-9; cdr3_length: 14; j_call: TRBJ1-1; cdr3_nt: TGTGCCAGCAGCCTTGGACAGGCATACACTGAAGCTTTCTTT; cdr3_aa: CASSLGQAYTEAFF
clone_size: -; d_call: TRBD1; v_call: TRBV12-3/TRBV12-4; cdr3_length: 13; j_call: TRBJ1-2; cdr3_nt: TGTGCCAGCAGTTTCGACAGGGTCGGTGGCTACACCTTC; cdr3_aa: CASSFDRVGGYTF
clone_size: -; d_call: -; v_call: TRBV18; cdr3_length: 15; j_call: TRBJ1-2; cdr3_nt: TGTGCCAGCTCAGAAAGTCCGGGGGTGAAGTATGGCTACACCTTC; cdr3_aa: CASSESPGVKYGYTF
clone_size: -; d_call: -; v_call: TRBV29-1; cdr3_length: 12; j_call: TRBJ1-1; cdr3_nt: TGCAGCGGACGACAGGTTAACACTGAAGCTTTCTTT; cdr3_aa: CSGRQVNTEAFF
clone_size: once; d_call: -; v_call: TRBV15; cdr3_length: 14; j_call: TRBJ1-6; cdr3_nt: TGTGCCACCAGGACCGACAGTAAAAATTCACCCCTCCACTTT; cdr3_aa: CATRTDSKNSPLHF
clone_size: -; d_call: -; v_call: TRBV7-6; cdr3_length: 13; j_call: TRBJ2-5; cdr3_nt: TGTGCCAGCAGCCTGGTACAGAGCGAGACCCAGTACTTC; cdr3_aa: CASSLVQSETQYF
clone_size: -; d_call: -; v_call: TRBV5-1; cdr3_length: 15; j_call: TRBJ1-5; cdr3_nt: TGCGCCAGCAGCTTGGGTAGCAGTAGCAATCAGCCCCAGCATTTT; cdr3_aa: CASSLGSSSNQPQHF
clone_size: -; d_call: -; v_call: TRBV30; cdr3_length: 13; j_call: TRBJ1-3; cdr3_nt: TGTGCCTCCCCTACCCCGAGTGGAAACACCATATATTTT; cdr3_aa: CASPTPSGNTIYF
clone_size: -; d_call: -; v_call: TRBV12-5; cdr3_length: 15; j_call: TRBJ1-2; cdr3_nt: TGTGCTAGTGGCCTCACCGCCGGGACACCCTATGGCTACACCTTC; cdr3_aa: CASGLTAGTPYGYTF
clone_size: -; d_call: TRBD1; v_call: TRBV9; cdr3_length: 18; j_call: TRBJ1-1; cdr3_nt: TGTGCCAGCAGCCCCTCTGGGACAGGGAATGAGTGGTACACTGAAGCTTTCTTT; cdr3_aa: CASSPSGTGNEWYTEAFF
clone_size: once; d_call: -; v_call: TRBV4-1; cdr3_length: 16; j_call: TRBJ2-3; cdr3_nt: TGCGCCAGCAGCTCCCGGACTGCCGTTAGCACAGATACGCAGTATTTT; cdr3_aa: CASSSRTAVSTDTQYF
clone_size: -; d_call: TRBD1; v_call: TRBV4-1; cdr3_length: 15; j_call: TRBJ1-6; cdr3_nt: TGCGCCAGCAGCCACCAAACAGGGGGCAGTTCACCCCTCCACTTT; cdr3_aa: CASSHQTGGSSPLHF
clone_size: -; d_call: TRBD1; v_call: TRBV5-1; cdr3_length: 16; j_call: TRBJ1-6; cdr3_nt: TGCGCCAGCAGCTTGGATTGGGACAGGGATAATTCACCCCTCCACTTT; cdr3_aa: CASSLDWDRDNSPLHF
clone_size: few; d_call: -; v_call: TRBV19; cdr3_length: 14; j_call: TRBJ1-1; cdr3_nt: TGTGCCAGTTTTAGTAGGGAGGCCGGTTTTGAGGCTTTCTTT; cdr3_aa: CASFSREAGFEAFF
clone_size: -; d_call: TRBD1; v_call: TRBV3-1/TRBV3-2; cdr3_length: 16; j_call: TRBJ1-6; cdr3_nt: TGTGCCAGCAGCCAAGGAACGACAGGGCGAATTTCACCCCTCCACTTT; cdr3_aa: CASSQGTTGRISPLHF
clone_size: -; d_call: -; v_call: TRBV7-9; cdr3_length: 14; j_call: TRBJ1-5; cdr3_nt: TGTGCCAGCAGCAACATCGGGGGTAGTCAGCCCCAGCATTTT; cdr3_aa: CASSNIGGSQPQHF
clone_size: -; d_call: TRBD2; v_call: TRBV11-2; cdr3_length: 15; j_call: TRBJ2-5; cdr3_nt: TGTGCCAGCAGGGCATTCAGAGCGGGGCAAGAGACCCAGTACTTC; cdr3_aa: CASRAFRAGQETQYF
clone_size: -; d_call: -; v_call: TRBV2; cdr3_length: 12; j_call: TRBJ2-1; cdr3_nt: TGTGCCAGCAGTGACGGTTACAATGAGCAGTTCTTC; cdr3_aa: CASSDGYNEQFF
clone_size: -; d_call: -; v_call: TRBV6-1; cdr3_length: 16; j_call: TRBJ1-5; cdr3_nt: TGTGCCAGCAGTGGCCAACAGGGCGACAGCAATCAGCCCCAGCATTTT; cdr3_aa: CASSGQQGDSNQPQHF
clone_size: -; d_call: -; v_call: TRBV30; cdr3_length: 16; j_call: TRBJ2-3; cdr3_nt: TGTGCCTGGATCCCCCGGGGACAAAAAAGCACAGATACGCAGTATTTT; cdr3_aa: CAWIPRGQKSTDTQYF
clone_size: -; d_call: TRBD1; v_call: TRBV5-1; cdr3_length: 16; j_call: TRBJ1-1; cdr3_nt: TGCGCCAGCAGCTCGCCCCGGACAGGGGGGAACACTGAAGCTTTCTTT; cdr3_aa: CASSSPRTGGNTEAFF
clone_size: -; d_call: TRBD1; v_call: TRBV25-1; cdr3_length: 15; j_call: TRBJ1-6; cdr3_nt: TGTGCCAGCAGTGAACGGGACAGGCTTAATTCACCCCTCCACTTT; cdr3_aa: CASSERDRLNSPLHF
clone_size: -; d_call: TRBD1; v_call: TRBV7-6; cdr3_length: 14; j_call: TRBJ2-7; cdr3_nt: TGTGCCAGCAGCTCCCATGACAGGGGCTACGAGCAGTACTTC; cdr3_aa: CASSSHDRGYEQYF
clone_size: few; d_call: -; v_call: TRBV30; cdr3_length: 11; j_call: TRBJ2-7; cdr3_nt: TGTGCCTGGAGTGTACTAAGAGAGCAGTACTTC; cdr3_aa: CAWSVLREQYF
clone_size: many; d_call: TRBD1; v_call: TRBV20-1; cdr3_length: 11; j_call: TRBJ2-5; cdr3_nt: TGCAGCGGACAGGGAGCAGAGACCCAGTACTTC; cdr3_aa: CSGQGAETQYF
clone_size: -; d_call: -; v_call: TRBV6-5; cdr3_length: 13; j_call: TRBJ1-5; cdr3_nt: TGTGCCAGCAGGCAGGTAAACAATCAGCCCCAGCATTTT; cdr3_aa: CASRQVNNQPQHF
clone_size: -; d_call: -; v_call: TRBV6-5; cdr3_length: 14; j_call: TRBJ1-3; cdr3_nt: TGTGCCAGCAGTAACGGACAGAACGGAAACACCATATATTTT; cdr3_aa: CASSNGQNGNTIYF
clone_size: -; d_call: -; v_call: TRBV5-1; cdr3_length: 15; j_call: TRBJ1-1; cdr3_nt: TGCGCCAGCAGCCCCTTCGTGGGCCCGAACACTGAAGCTTTCTTT; cdr3_aa: CASSPFVGPNTEAFF
clone_size: once; d_call: -; v_call: TRBV30; cdr3_length: 13; j_call: TRBJ1-2; cdr3_nt: TGTGCCTGGAGTCCCGGGGGGAGCTATGGCTACACCTTC; cdr3_aa: CAWSPGGSYGYTF
clone_size: few; d_call: TRBD1; v_call: TRBV30; cdr3_length: 14; j_call: TRBJ1-6; cdr3_nt: TGTGCCTGGAGTGTAGGGACAGCGAATTCACCCCTCCACTTT; cdr3_aa: CAWSVGTANSPLHF
clone_size: -; d_call: -; v_call: TRBV24-1; cdr3_length: 15; j_call: TRBJ1-4; cdr3_nt: TGTGCCACCAGTGATTCTGAGGGAGTCAATGAAAAACTGTTTTTT; cdr3_aa: CATSDSEGVNEKLFF
clone_size: -; d_call: -; v_call: TRBV11-1; cdr3_length: 14; j_call: TRBJ1-1; cdr3_nt: TGTGCCAGCAGCCTAGGACGGAGGAACACTGAAGCTTTCTTT; cdr3_aa: CASSLGRRNTEAFF
clone_size: many; d_call: -; v_call: TRBV3-1/TRBV3-2; cdr3_length: 11; j_call: TRBJ2-1; cdr3_nt: TGTGCCAGCAGCCAGTCTTTTGAGCAGTTCTTC; cdr3_aa: CASSQSFEQFF
clone_size: -; d_call: TRBD1; v_call: TRBV5-1; cdr3_length: 15; j_call: TRBJ2-1; cdr3_nt: TGCGCCAGCAGCTTCGGACAGGGGATTGGAAATGAGCAGTTCTTC; cdr3_aa: CASSFGQGIGNEQFF
clone_size: -; d_call: TRBD2; v_call: TRBV20-1; cdr3_length: 17; j_call: TRBJ2-4; cdr3_nt: TGCAGTGCTAGTTCGCCGGGACTAGCGCCCGAACGGAACATTCAGTACTTC; cdr3_aa: CSASSPGLAPERNIQYF
clone_size: -; d_call: -; v_call: TRBV7-9; cdr3_length: 16; j_call: TRBJ1-1; cdr3_nt: TGTGCCAGCAGCTTAGAAGAGGTAGGGGTGAACACTGAAGCTTTCTTT; cdr3_aa: CASSLEEVGVNTEAFF